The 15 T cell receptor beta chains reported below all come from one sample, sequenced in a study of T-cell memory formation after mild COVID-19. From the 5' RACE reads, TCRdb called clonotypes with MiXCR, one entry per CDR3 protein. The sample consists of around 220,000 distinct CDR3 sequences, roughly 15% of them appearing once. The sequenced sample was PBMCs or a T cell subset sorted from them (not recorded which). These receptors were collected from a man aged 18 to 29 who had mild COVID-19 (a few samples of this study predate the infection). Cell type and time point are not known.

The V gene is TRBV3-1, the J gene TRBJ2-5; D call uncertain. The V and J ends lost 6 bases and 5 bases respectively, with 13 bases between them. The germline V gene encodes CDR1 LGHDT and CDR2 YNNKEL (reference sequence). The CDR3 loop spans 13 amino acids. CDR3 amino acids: CASRSGPGETQYF. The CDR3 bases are TGTGCCAGCAGGTCCGGGCCTGGGGAGACCCAGTACTTC.

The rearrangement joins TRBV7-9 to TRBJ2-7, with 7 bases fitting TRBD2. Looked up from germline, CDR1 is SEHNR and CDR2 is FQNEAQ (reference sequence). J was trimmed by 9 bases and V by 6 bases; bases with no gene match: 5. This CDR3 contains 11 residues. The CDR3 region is CASSLAAGQYF. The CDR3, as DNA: TGTGCCAGCAGTCTAGCGGCAGGGCAGTACTTC.

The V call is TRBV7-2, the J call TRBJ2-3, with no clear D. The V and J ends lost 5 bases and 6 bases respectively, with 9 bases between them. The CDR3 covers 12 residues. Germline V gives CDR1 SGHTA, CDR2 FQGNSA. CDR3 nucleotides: TGTGCCAGCAGCCCCTACGCGGATACGCAGTATTTT. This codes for CASSPYADTQYF.

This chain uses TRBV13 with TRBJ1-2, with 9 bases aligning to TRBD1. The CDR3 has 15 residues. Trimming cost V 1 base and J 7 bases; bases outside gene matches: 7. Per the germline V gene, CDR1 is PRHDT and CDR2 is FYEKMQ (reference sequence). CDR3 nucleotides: TGTGCCAGCAGCTTAGTCCCGGGACAGGGTACTGGCTACACCTTC. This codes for CASSLVPGQGTGYTF. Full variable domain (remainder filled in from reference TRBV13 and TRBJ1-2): AAGVIQSPRHLIKEKRETATLKCYPIPRHDTVYWYQQGPGQDPQFLISFYEKMQSDKGSIPDRFSAQQFSDYHSELNMSSLELGDSALYFCASSLVPGQGTGYTFGSGTRLTVV.

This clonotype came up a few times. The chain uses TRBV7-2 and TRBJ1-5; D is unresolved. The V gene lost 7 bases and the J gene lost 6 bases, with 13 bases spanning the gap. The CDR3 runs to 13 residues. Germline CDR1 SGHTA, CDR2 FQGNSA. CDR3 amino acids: CASTGRAGQPQHF. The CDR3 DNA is TGTGCCAGCACCGGTAGGGCCGGTCAGCCCCAGCATTTT. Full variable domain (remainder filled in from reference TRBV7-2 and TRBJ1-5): GAGVSQSPSNKVTEKGKDVELRCDPISGHTALYWYRQSLGQGLEFLIYFQGNSAPDKSGLPSDRFSAERTGGSVSTLTIQRTQQEDSAVYLCASTGRAGQPQHFGDGTRLSIL.

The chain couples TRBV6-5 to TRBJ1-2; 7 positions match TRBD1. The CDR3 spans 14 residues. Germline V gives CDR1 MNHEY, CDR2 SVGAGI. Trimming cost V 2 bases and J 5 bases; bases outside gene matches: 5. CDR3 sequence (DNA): TGTGCCAGCAGTTACGCCGGGACAGAGTATGGCTACACCTTC. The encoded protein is CASSYAGTEYGYTF.

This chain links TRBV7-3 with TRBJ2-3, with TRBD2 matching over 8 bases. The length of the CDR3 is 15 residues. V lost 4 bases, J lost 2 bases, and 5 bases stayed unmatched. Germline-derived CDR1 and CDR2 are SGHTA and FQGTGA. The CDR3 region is CASSYGSGVTDTQYF. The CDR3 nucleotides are TGTGCCAGCAGCTATGGTAGCGGGGTCACAGATACGCAGTATTTT.

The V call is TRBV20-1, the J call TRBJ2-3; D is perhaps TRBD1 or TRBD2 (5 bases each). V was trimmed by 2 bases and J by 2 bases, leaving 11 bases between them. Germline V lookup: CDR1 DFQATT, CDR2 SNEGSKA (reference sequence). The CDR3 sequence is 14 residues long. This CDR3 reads CSARQWGYTDTQYF. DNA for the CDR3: TGCAGTGCTAGACAGTGGGGGTACACAGATACGCAGTATTTT.

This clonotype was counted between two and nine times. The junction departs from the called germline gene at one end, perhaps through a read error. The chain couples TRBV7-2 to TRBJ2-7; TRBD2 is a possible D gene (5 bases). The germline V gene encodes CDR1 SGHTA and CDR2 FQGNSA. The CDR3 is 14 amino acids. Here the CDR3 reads CASSLAHSSYEQYF. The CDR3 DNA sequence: TGTGCCAGCAGCCTAGCCCACAGCTCCTACGAGCAGTACTTC.

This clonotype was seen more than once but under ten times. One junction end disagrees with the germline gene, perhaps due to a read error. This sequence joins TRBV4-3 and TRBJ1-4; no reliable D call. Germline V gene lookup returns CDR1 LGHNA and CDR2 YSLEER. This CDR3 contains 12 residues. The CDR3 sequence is CASSQGNGKLFF. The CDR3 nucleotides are TGCGCCAGCAGCCAAGGCAATGGAAAACTGTTTTTT.

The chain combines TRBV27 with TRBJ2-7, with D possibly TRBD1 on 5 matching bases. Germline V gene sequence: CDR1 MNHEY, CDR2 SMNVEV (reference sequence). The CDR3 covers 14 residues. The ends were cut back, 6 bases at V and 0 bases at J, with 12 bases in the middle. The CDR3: CASRPWGSSYEQYF. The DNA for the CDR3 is TGTGCCAGCAGACCCTGGGGCAGCTCCTACGAGCAGTACTTC.

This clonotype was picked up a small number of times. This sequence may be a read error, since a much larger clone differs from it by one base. CDR3 bases: TGCGCCAGCAGCCAAGATCTGGACACTGAAGCTTTCTTT. This sequence encodes CASSQDLDTEAFF. This sequence joins TRBV4-3 and TRBJ1-1; no clear D. The CDR3 runs to 13 residues. Germline lookup yields CDR1 LGHNA and CDR2 YSLEER. The V end lost 0 bases, the J end lost 3 bases, and 5 bases lay between the germline ends.

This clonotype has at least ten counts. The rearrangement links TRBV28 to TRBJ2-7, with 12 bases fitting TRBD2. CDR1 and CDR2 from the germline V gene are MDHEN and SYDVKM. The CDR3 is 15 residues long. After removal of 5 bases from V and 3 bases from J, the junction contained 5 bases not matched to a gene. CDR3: CASSPTSGGYYEQYF. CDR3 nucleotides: TGTGCCAGCAGTCCGACTAGCGGGGGCTACTACGAGCAGTACTTC.

Written as DNA, the CDR3 is TGCAGTGCACCCCGTAGCGGGGGTTTCACAGATACGCAGTATTTT. Protein: CSAPRSGGFTDTQYF. This chain joins TRBV20-1 and TRBJ2-3; 9 nucleotides agree with TRBD2. Germline V gives CDR1 DFQATT, CDR2 SNEGSKA (reference sequence). V shed 6 bases and J 2 bases; nucleotides not matched to a gene: 9. The CDR3 length is 15 residues.

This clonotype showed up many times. The CDR3 here is CASSLDGGTPLHF. In DNA form, the CDR3 reads TGTGCCAGCAGCTTAGACGGGGGAACACCCCTCCACTTT. The rearrangement uses TRBV7-2 and TRBJ1-6, with a possible D match to TRBD1 (5 bases). From germline, CDR1 is SGHTA and CDR2 FQGNSA. V was shortened by 1 base and J by 11 bases, with 9 bases between the two germline ends. The CDR3 spans 13 residues.